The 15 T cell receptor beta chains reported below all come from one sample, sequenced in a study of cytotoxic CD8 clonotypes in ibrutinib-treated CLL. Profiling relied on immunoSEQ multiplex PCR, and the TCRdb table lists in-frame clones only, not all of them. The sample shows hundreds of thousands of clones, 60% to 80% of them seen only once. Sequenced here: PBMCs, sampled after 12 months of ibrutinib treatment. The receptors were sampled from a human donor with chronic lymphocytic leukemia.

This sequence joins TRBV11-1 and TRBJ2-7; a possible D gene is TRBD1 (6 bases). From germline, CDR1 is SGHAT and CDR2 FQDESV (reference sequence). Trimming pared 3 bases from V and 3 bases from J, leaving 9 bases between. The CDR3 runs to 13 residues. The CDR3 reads CASSFQDSYEQYF. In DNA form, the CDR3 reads TGTGCCAGCAGCTTTCAGGACAGCTACGAGCAGTACTTC.

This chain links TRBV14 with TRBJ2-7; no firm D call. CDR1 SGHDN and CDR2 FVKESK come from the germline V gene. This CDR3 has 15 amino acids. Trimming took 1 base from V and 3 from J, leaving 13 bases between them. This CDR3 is CASSQGRLGIYEQYF. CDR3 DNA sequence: TGTGCCAGCAGCCAAGGGAGATTGGGGATCTACGAGCAGTACTTC.

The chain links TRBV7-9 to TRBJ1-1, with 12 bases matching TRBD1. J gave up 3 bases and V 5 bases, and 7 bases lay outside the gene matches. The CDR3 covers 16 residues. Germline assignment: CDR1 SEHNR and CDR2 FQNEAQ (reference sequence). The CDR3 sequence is CASSRLGQGADTEAFF. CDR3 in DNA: TGTGCCAGCAGCCGATTGGGACAGGGGGCCGACACTGAAGCTTTCTTT. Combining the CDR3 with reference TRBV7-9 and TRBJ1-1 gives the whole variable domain DTGVSQNPRHKITKRGQNVTFRCDPISEHNRLYWYRQTLGQGPEFLTYFQNEAQLEKSRLLSDRFSAERPKGSFSTLEIQRTEQGDSAMYLCASSRLGQGADTEAFFGQGTRLTVV.

Here the CDR3 DNA reads TGTGCCAGTAGGCTGGACAGGGACTATTCACCCCTCCACTTT. It codes for CASRLDRDYSPLHF. This chain connects TRBV19 to TRBJ1-6; the match to TRBD1 covers 8 bases. The CDR3 extends over 14 amino acids. Germline V lookup: CDR1 LNHDA, CDR2 SQIVND (reference sequence). J lost 8 bases, V lost 6 bases, and 6 bases had no gene match. The whole variable domain, filled in from reference TRBV19 and TRBJ1-6, reads DGGITQSPKYLFRKEGQNVTLSCEQNLNHDAMYWYRQDPGQGLRLIYYSQIVNDFQKGDIAEGYSVSREKKESFPLTVTSAQKNPTAFYLCASRLDRDYSPLHFGNGTRLTVT.

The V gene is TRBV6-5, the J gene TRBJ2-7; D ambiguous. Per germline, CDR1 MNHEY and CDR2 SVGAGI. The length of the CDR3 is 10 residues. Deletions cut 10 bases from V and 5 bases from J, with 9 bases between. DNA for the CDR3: TGTGCCACACTGGCCCACGAGCAGTACTTC. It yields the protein CATLAHEQYF.

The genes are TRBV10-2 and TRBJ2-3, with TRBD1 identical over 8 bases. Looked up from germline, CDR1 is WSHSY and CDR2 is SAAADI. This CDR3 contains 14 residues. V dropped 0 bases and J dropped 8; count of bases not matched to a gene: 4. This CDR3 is CASSESLQGGTQYF. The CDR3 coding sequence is TGCGCCAGCAGTGAGTCGTTACAGGGGGGTACGCAGTATTTT.

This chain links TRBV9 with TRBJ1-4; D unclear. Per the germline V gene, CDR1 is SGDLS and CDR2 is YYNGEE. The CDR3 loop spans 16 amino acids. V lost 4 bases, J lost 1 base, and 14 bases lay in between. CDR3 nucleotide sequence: TGTGCCAGCAGCCCCAGAGGACTGCAAACTAATGAAAAACTGTTTTTT. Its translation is CASSPRGLQTNEKLFF.

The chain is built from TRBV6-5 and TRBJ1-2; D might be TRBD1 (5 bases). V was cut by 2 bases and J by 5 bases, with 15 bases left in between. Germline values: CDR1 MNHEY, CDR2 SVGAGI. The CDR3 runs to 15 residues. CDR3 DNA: TGTGCCAGCAGTTACACAGGTGACCGGGATTATGGCTACACCTTC. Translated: CASSYTGDRDYGYTF.

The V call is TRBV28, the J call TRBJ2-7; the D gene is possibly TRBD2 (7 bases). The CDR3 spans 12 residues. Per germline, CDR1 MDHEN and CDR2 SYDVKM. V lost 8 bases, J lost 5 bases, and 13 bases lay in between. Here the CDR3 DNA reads TGTGCCAGCCTAACGGGGGGCCACGAGCAGTACTTC. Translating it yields CASLTGGHEQYF.

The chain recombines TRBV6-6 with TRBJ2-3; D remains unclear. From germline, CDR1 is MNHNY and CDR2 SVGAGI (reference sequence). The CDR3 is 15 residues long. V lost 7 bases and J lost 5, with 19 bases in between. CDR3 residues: CASTPFSGVRDTQYF. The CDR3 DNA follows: TGTGCCAGCACCCCCTTTTCAGGAGTTCGAGATACGCAGTATTTT.

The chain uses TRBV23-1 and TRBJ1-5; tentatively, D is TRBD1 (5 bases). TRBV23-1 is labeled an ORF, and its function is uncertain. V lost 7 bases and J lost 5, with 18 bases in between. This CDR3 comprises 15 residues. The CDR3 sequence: CASTPCVGGYQPQHF. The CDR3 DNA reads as TGCGCCAGCACACCCTGCGTTGGGGGGTATCAGCCCCAGCATTTT.

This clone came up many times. CDR3 nucleotides: TGTGCCAGTAGAGAGCAGTTGGGACCTATCAATGAGCAGTTCTTC. Its protein product is CASREQLGPINEQFF. This sequence joins TRBV19 and TRBJ2-1; D might be TRBD1 or TRBD2, each matching 5 bases. Trimming left V 6 bases short and J 6 bases short, with 18 bases between. The germline V gene has CDR1 LNHDA and CDR2 SQIVND (reference sequence). CDR3 length equals 15 residues. Using reference TRBV19 and TRBJ2-1 for the parts outside the CDR3, the full variable domain is DGGITQSPKYLFRKEGQNVTLSCEQNLNHDAMYWYRQDPGQGLRLIYYSQIVNDFQKGDIAEGYSVSREKKESFPLTVTSAQKNPTAFYLCASREQLGPINEQFFGPGTRLTVL.

The CDR3 bases are TGTGCCTGGAGAGGACGGGAGCTCGGGGAGCTGTTTTTT. Residues: CAWRGRELGELFF. The genes are TRBV30 and TRBJ2-2, with D maybe TRBD2 (6 bases). The CDR3 length is 13 residues. V lost 3 bases to trimming and J lost 7 bases, with 12 bases between them. Germline V gene lookup returns CDR1 GTSNPN and CDR2 SVGIG (reference sequence).

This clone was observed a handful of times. The CDR3 is CASSGEEPMYAGELFF. The CDR3 DNA reads as TGTGCCAGCAGTGGGGAAGAGCCCATGTACGCCGGGGAGCTGTTTTTT. The rearrangement joins TRBV2 to TRBJ2-2; D not resolved. V was trimmed by 4 bases and J by 6 bases, leaving 18 bases between them. The CDR3 runs to 16 residues. Germline assignment: CDR1 SNHLY and CDR2 FYNNEI.

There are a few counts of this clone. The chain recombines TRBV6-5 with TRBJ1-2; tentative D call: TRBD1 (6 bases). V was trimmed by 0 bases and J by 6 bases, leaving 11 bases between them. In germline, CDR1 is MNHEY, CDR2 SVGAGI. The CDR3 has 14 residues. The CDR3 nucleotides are TGTGCCAGCAGTTACTCCACAGGGAGGGATGGCTACACCTTC. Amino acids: CASSYSTGRDGYTF.